The 9 T cell receptor beta chains presented below share a single source sample, sequenced in a study of cytomegalovirus exposure and HLA in healthy donors. 60 Vbeta and 13 Jbeta primers were used in PCR. Profiling relied on immunoSEQ multiplex PCR, and the TCRdb table lists in-frame clones only, not all of them. The table lists approximately 110,000 clones, under 70% of them singletons. Specimen: PBMCs. The receptors stem from a man younger than 45 in good health and CMV-seropositive.

The chain has TRBV5-1 and TRBJ1-1; TRBD1 aligns across 9 bases. Germline trimming cut 6 bases from V and 5 bases from J; bases unmatched to any gene: 11. The CDR3 loop spans 15 amino acids. Germline CDR1 reads SGHRS; CDR2 reads YFSETQ. The CDR3 coding sequence is TGCGCCAGCATCAATACGGGACAGGGATGGACTGAAGCTTTCTTT. Its protein product is CASINTGQGWTEAFF.

The rearrangement uses TRBV5-4 and TRBJ1-1; 9 bases map to TRBD1. In germline, CDR1 is SGHNT, CDR2 YYREEE (reference sequence). V trimming: 4 bases; J trimming: 5 bases; junction bases outside the gene matches: 6. The CDR3 covers 14 residues. CDR3 sequence reads: CASSAGTGRTEAFF. For the CDR3, the DNA is TGTGCCAGCAGCGCCGGGACAGGGAGGACTGAAGCTTTCTTT. Full variable domain (rest looked up from reference TRBV5-4 and TRBJ1-1): ETGVTQSPTHLIKTRGQQVTLRCSSQSGHNTVSWYQQALGQGPQFIFQYYREEENGRGNFPPRFSGLQFPNYSSELNVNALELDDSALYLCASSAGTGRTEAFFGQGTRLTVV.

The genes are TRBV2 and TRBJ2-5; 7 bases map to TRBD2. Germline V gene sequence: CDR1 SNHLY, CDR2 FYNNEI. This CDR3 has 13 residues. V was clipped by 5 bases and J by 5 bases; unmatched bases: 5. The CDR3 protein is CASSPGGGETQYF. CDR3 bases: TGTGCCAGCAGTCCCGGGGGAGGGGAGACCCAGTACTTC.

The rearrangement links TRBV5-6 to TRBJ2-5; D is possibly TRBD1 (5 bases). Per the germline V gene, CDR1 is SGHDT and CDR2 is YYEEEE. The CDR3 covers 14 residues. V dropped 2 bases and J dropped 4 bases, with 12 bases sitting between them. The CDR3 coding sequence is TGTGCCAGCAGCTTAGGGTGGGGCTCAGAGACCCAGTACTTC. It translates to CASSLGWGSETQYF.

The chain carries TRBV27 and TRBJ2-7; TRBD1 aligns across 7 bases. After removal of 5 bases from V and 6 bases from J, the junction contained 4 bases not matched to a gene. There are 12 residues in the CDR3. CDR1 is MNHEY and CDR2 is SMNVEV in the germline V gene (reference sequence). This CDR3 is CASSPTGVEQYV. The CDR3, as DNA: TGTGCCAGCAGTCCAACAGGGGTCGAGCAGTACGTC.

This clone was detected a few times. The chain uses TRBV4-1 and TRBJ1-5; 7 bases match TRBD1. CDR1 and CDR2 (germline): MGHRA, YSYEKL. V was clipped by 0 bases and J by 2 bases; unmatched bases: 10. The CDR3 is 18 residues long. CDR3 DNA sequence: TGCGCCAGCAGCCAAGATTATTTCAGGGGGTCTCGCAATCAGCCCCAGCATTTT. It codes for CASSQDYFRGSRNQPQHF.

The chain is built from TRBV6-1 and TRBJ1-6; TRBD1 matches 9 bases. CDR3 length: 16 amino acids. The junction had 6 bases not matched to a gene; V was cut back by 3 bases and J by 6 bases. In germline, CDR1 is MNHNS, CDR2 SASEGT. In DNA, the CDR3 is TGTGCCAGCAGTGATCTGCCGGGACAGGGTAATTCACCCCTCCACTTT. This encodes CASSDLPGQGNSPLHF.

The genes are TRBV28 and TRBJ1-2; weak D call: TRBD1 (5 bases). The CDR3 covers 13 residues. V lost 1 base, J lost 4 bases, and 7 bases lay in between. CDR1 MDHEN and CDR2 SYDVKM come from the germline V gene. The CDR3 region is CASSLSGGYGYTF. The DNA of the CDR3 is TGTGCCAGCAGTTTATCGGGGGGCTATGGCTACACCTTC.

This clone has more than one count but fewer than ten. Written as DNA, the CDR3 is TGTGCCAGTAGTATACGGCGACAAGGGGGCTATGGCTACACCTTC. Its protein is CASSIRRQGGYGYTF. The chain couples TRBV19 to TRBJ1-2; D might be TRBD1 (6 bases). There are 15 residues in the CDR3. Trimming took 2 bases from V and 4 from J, leaving 14 bases between them. Germline V gene lookup returns CDR1 LNHDA and CDR2 SQIVND (reference sequence).